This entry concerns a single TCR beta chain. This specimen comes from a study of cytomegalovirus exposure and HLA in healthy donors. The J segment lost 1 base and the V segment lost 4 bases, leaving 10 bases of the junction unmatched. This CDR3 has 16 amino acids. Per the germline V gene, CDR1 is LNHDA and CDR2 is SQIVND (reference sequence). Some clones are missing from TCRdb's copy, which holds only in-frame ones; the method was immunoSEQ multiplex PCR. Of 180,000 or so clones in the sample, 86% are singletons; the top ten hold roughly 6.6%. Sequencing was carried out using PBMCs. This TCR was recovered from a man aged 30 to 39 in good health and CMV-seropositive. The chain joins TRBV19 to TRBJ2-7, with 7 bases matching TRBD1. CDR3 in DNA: TGTGCCAGTAGTACGACAGGGATTGAGCGTTCCTACGAGCAGTACTTC. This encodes CASSTTGIERSYEQYF. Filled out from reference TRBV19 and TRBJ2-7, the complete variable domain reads DGGITQSPKYLFRKEGQNVTLSCEQNLNHDAMYWYRQDPGQGLRLIYYSQIVNDFQKGDIAEGYSVSREKKESFPLTVTSAQKNPTAFYLCASSTTGIERSYEQYFGPGTRLTVT.